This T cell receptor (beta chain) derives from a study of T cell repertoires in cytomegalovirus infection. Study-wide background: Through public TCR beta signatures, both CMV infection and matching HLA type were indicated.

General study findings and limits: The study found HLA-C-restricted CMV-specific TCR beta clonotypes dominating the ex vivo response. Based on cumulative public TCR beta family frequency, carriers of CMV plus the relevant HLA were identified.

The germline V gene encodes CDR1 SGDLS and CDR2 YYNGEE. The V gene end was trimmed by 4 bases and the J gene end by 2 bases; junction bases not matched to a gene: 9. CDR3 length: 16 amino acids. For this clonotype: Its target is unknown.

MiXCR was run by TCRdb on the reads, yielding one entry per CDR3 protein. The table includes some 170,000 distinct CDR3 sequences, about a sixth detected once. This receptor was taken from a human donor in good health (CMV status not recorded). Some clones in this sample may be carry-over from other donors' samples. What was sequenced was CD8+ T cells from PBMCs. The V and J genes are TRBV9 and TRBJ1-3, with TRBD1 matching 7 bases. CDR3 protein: CASSPNTDRAGNTIYF. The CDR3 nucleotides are TGTGCCAGCAGCCCCAATACCGACAGGGCTGGAAACACCATATATTTT.